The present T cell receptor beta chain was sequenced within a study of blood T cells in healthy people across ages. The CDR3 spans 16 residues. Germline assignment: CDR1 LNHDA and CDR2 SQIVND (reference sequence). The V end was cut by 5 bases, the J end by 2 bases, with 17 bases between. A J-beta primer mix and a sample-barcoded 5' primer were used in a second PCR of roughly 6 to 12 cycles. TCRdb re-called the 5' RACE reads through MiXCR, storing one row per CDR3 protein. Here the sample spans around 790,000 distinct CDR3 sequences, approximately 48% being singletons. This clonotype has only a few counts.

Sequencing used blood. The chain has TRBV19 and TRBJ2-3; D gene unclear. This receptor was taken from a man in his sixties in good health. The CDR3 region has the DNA TGTGCCAGTAGTCCAGGAGCCACGACACTCACAGATACGCAGTATTTT. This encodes CASSPGATTLTDTQYF.